This T cell receptor beta chain originates from a study of cytomegalovirus exposure and HLA in healthy donors. This PCR relied on a set of 60 Vbeta primers and 13 Jbeta primers. Sequenced by immunoSEQ multiplex PCR; TCRdb stores in-frame clones only, minus some. The table records approximately 120,000 clones, 60% to 80% of them present only once. Germline CDR1 GTSNPN, CDR2 SVGIG (reference sequence). Unmatched junction bases numbered 4, after V lost 4 bases and J lost 2 bases. The CDR3 runs to 14 residues. Sequencing was done on a sample of PBMCs. The TCR was taken from a man younger than 45 in good health and CMV-seronegative. The V and J genes are TRBV30 and TRBJ2-1; the match to TRBD2 covers 8 bases. This CDR3 reads CAWNSGGAYNEQFF. CDR3 bases: TGTGCCTGGAACAGCGGGGGAGCCTACAATGAGCAGTTCTTC.